Listed below are T cell receptor beta chains from one sample, sequenced in a study of blood T cell repertoires in COVID-19. TCRdb's copy holds only in-frame clones and misses some; the assay was immunoSEQ multiplex PCR. Of a few hundred thousand clones listed, almost 90% are singletons. Sequenced material: peripheral blood. The receptors originated from a man at least 80 years old with acute or convalescent COVID-19. Each CDR3 is given with its conserved first and last residue. Fields, in order: D gene, V gene, CDR3 length, clone size, J gene, CDR3 protein, CDR3 DNA. A D gene is named only where the DNA matches it firmly. Not all rows give a size; the values are once, few, many and, for expanded clones, a class.

-	TRBV18	16	-	TRBJ2-3	CASSPISGSVTDTQYF	TGTGCCAGCTCACCAATATCCGGGAGTGTCACAGATACGCAGTATTTT
-	TRBV7-6	16	-	TRBJ2-3	CASSLGSWASTDTQYF	TGTGCCAGCAGCTTAGGGTCCTGGGCCAGCACAGATACGCAGTATTTT
TRBD2	TRBV5-5	16	-	TRBJ2-7	CASSSDFLAATYEQYF	TGTGCCAGCAGCTCCGATTTCCTAGCGGCCACCTACGAGCAGTACTTC
-	TRBV19	14	-	TRBJ2-5	CASSIRGRQETQYF	TGTGCCAGTAGTATCCGTGGGCGCCAAGAGACCCAGTACTTC
-	TRBV5-8	17	-	TRBJ2-1	CASSLYGQGLSYNEQFF	TGTGCCAGCAGCTTGTATGGTCAGGGCCTCTCCTACAATGAGCAGTTCTTC
-	TRBV7-2	13	-	TRBJ1-1	CASSTGRGFEAFF	TGTGCCAGCAGCACAGGGAGGGGCTTCGAAGCTTTCTTT
TRBD2	TRBV3-1/TRBV3-2	16	-	TRBJ2-2	CASSPGTSAWTGELFF	TGTGCCAGCAGCCCGGGGACTAGCGCTTGGACCGGGGAGCTGTTTTTT
TRBD1	TRBV5-4	15	-	TRBJ2-7	CASSLGGTGLYEQYF	TGTGCCAGCAGCTTGGGTGGGACAGGGCTCTACGAGCAGTACTTC
-	TRBV19	14	once	TRBJ1-5	CASSINRGNQPQHF	TGTGCCAGTTCGATTAACAGGGGCAATCAGCCCCAGCATTTT
-	TRBV6-5	14	-	TRBJ2-5	CASSYRSEGETQYF	TGTGCCAGCAGTTACCGTAGCGAAGGGGAGACCCAGTACTTC
-	TRBV29-1	11	-	TRBJ1-1	CSVELGENITF	TGCAGCGTTGAACTAGGGGAAAATATCACTTTT
-	TRBV20-1	14	-	TRBJ1-5	CSASIGRGEQPQHF	TGCAGTGCTAGTATAGGGAGGGGGGAACAGCCCCAGCATTTT
-	TRBV5-1	13	-	TRBJ2-7	CASSLQGGYEQYF	TGCGCCAGCAGCTTACAGGGGGGGTACGAGCAGTACTTC
-	TRBV9	14	-	TRBJ1-5	CASSLSPSNQPQHF	TGTGCCAGCAGCCTCTCCCCGAGCAATCAGCCCCAGCATTTT
TRBD2	TRBV27	15	-	TRBJ2-2	CASSLGLAIAGELFF	TGTGCCAGCAGTTTGGGACTAGCTATCGCCGGGGAGCTGTTTTTT
-	TRBV10-1	13	-	TRBJ1-5	CASSESCDQPQHF	TGCGCCAGCAGTGAGTCCTGCGATCAGCCCCAGCATTTT
-	TRBV7-2	15	-	TRBJ1-2	CASSTSMGLGYGYTF	TGTGCCAGCAGCACAAGTATGGGGCTCGGCTATGGCTACACCTTC
-	TRBV11-2	14	-	TRBJ1-4	CASSSTVFGEKLFF	TGTGCCAGCAGCTCGACAGTTTTCGGCGAAAAACTGTTTTTT
TRBD2	TRBV18	17	-	TRBJ2-2	CASSPLFLLAGAGELFF	TGTGCCAGCTCACCACTTTTTCTCCTAGCGGGAGCCGGGGAGCTGTTTTTT
-	TRBV18	18	-	TRBJ2-1	CASSPMRGSGSSYNEQFF	TGTGCCAGCTCACCAATGCGGGGTTCGGGAAGCTCCTACAATGAGCAGTTCTTC
TRBD2	TRBV28	17	-	TRBJ2-2	CASRIPGLAVRGGELFF	TGTGCCAGCAGAATACCGGGACTAGCGGTACGCGGCGGGGAGCTGTTTTTT
-	TRBV7-9	12	-	TRBJ1-2	CASSFDYYGYTF	TGTGCCAGCAGCTTTGACTACTATGGCTACACCTTC
TRBD1	TRBV3-1/TRBV3-2	17	-	TRBJ2-2	CASSQPGQGGGAGELFF	TGTGCCAGCAGCCAACCGGGACAGGGGGGAGGTGCCGGGGAGCTGTTTTTT
-	TRBV29-1	13	once	TRBJ2-3	CSVGNSGADTQYF	TGCAGCGTTGGAAATAGCGGAGCAGATACGCAGTATTTT
-	TRBV7-2	14	-	TRBJ2-5	CASSWAGAGETQYF	TGTGCCAGCAGCTGGGCAGGGGCCGGGGAGACCCAGTACTTC
TRBD2	TRBV3-1/TRBV3-2	16	-	TRBJ2-7	CASSQGGTSGAYEQYF	TGTGCCAGCAGCCAAGGAGGGACTAGCGGAGCCTACGAGCAGTACTTC
-	TRBV12-5	15	-	TRBJ2-3	CASGLGDSYTDTQYF	TGTGCTAGTGGTTTGGGGGACTCCTACACAGATACGCAGTATTTT
-	TRBV5-6	16	-	TRBJ2-1	CATFLVGGDSYNEQFF	TGTGCCACCTTCCTCGTAGGCGGGGATTCCTACAATGAGCAGTTCTTC
TRBD1	TRBV29-1	12	-	TRBJ2-7	CSAGTVAYEQYF	TGCAGCGCCGGGACAGTCGCCTACGAGCAGTACTTC
-	TRBV7-3	16	-	TRBJ2-3	CASSFGQSSPTDTQYF	TGTGCCAGCAGCTTTGGCCAATCATCTCCCACAGATACGCAGTATTTT
-	TRBV28	14	-	TRBJ1-1	CASSSLTKNTEAFF	TGTGCCAGCAGTTCATTGACAAAGAACACTGAAGCTTTCTTT
TRBD1	TRBV7-9	15	-	TRBJ2-7	CASSQGGTGFWEQYF	TGTGCCAGCAGCCAAGGCGGGACAGGCTTCTGGGAGCAGTACTTC